The 12 T cell receptor beta chains below come from one sample, sequenced in a study of response to subunit inactivated influenza vaccine. Each CDR3 protein gets one entry after TCRdb re-called the RT-PCR reads with MiXCR. The table shows fewer than 750,000 distinct CDR3 sequences, with around 13% occurring only once. The material sequenced was PBMCs from blood, taken 11 to 12 days after vaccination. The receptor source for this set is a man between 45 and 60 years old who received an inactivated influenza vaccine.

This clonotype was seen more than once but under ten times. The chain links TRBV5-1 to TRBJ1-1, with D perhaps matching TRBD1 (5 bases). Trimming cost V 5 bases and J 4 bases, with 18 bases left between them. The CDR3 spans 15 residues. CDR1 and CDR2 (germline): SGHRS, YFSETQ. As DNA, the CDR3 is TGCGCCAGCAGTTCGCAACTGGGAAGGGGCACTGAAGCTTTCTTT. As protein: CASSSQLGRGTEAFF.

This clonotype was seen a handful of times. The rearrangement uses TRBV5-1 and TRBJ2-5; D call uncertain. Trimming shortened V by 0 bases and J by 4 bases, and 7 bases separated the two germline ends. The CDR3 has 13 amino acids. The germline CDR1 and CDR2 sequences are SGHRS and YFSETQ. The CDR3 is CASSLEGTETQYF. DNA for the CDR3: TGCGCCAGCAGCTTGGAAGGTACAGAGACCCAGTACTTC.

This clonotype occurred a few times. The rearrangement uses TRBV18 and TRBJ1-4, with unresolved D. Between the trimmed V and J ends, which lost 3 bases and 0 bases, there was a span of 8 bases. The CDR3 contains 15 residues. The germline CDR1 and CDR2 sequences are KGHSH and LQKENI. The CDR3 here is CASSPTVATNEKLFF. CDR3 bases: TGTGCCAGCTCACCTACGGTTGCAACTAATGAAAAACTGTTTTTT. Variable domain in full (rest from reference TRBV18 and TRBJ1-4): NAGVMQNPRHLVRRRGQEARLRCSPMKGHSHVYWYRQLPEEGLKFMVYLQKENIIDESGMPKERFSAEFPKEGPSILRIQQVVRGDSAAYFCASSPTVATNEKLFFGSGTQLSVL.

Only a few counts were recorded for this clonotype. The chain couples TRBV27 to TRBJ2-7; D gene ambiguous. Germline lookup yields CDR1 MNHEY and CDR2 SMNVEV (reference sequence). The V and J ends lost 3 bases and 0 bases respectively, with 15 bases between them. The CDR3 is 16 residues long. As DNA, the CDR3 is TGTGCCAGCAGTTTCTTAGGCGGATTCAGCTCCTACGAGCAGTACTTC. It is translated as CASSFLGGFSSYEQYF.

This clonotype was observed at least ten times. J is TRBJ2-5 and V is TRBV9, with D possibly TRBD2 on 5 matching bases. The length of the CDR3 is 15 residues. CDR1 is SGDLS and CDR2 is YYNGEE in the germline V gene. Trimming took off 2 bases at V and 5 bases at J, with 16 bases between the two ends. The CDR3 sequence is CASSVSTGWEETQYF. As DNA, the CDR3 is TGTGCCAGCAGCGTTTCTACCGGGTGGGAGGAGACCCAGTACTTC. The full variable domain, its missing parts supplied by reference TRBV9 and TRBJ2-5, is DSGVTQTPKHLITATGQRVTLRCSPRSGDLSVYWYQQSLDQGLQFLIQYYNGEERAKGNILERFSAQQFPDLHSELNLSSLELGDSALYFCASSVSTGWEETQYFGPGTRLLVL.

This clonotype was picked up a small number of times. The V gene is TRBV5-1, the J gene TRBJ2-5, with D perhaps TRBD1 (6 bases). V lost 0 bases, J lost 5 bases, and 11 bases lay in between. The CDR3 spans 14 residues. The V gene's germline CDR1 is SGHRS and CDR2 YFSETQ. In DNA form, the CDR3 reads TGCGCCAGCAGCTTGGCAACAGGGTCGGAGACCCAGTACTTC. Translation gives CASSLATGSETQYF.

The chain combines TRBV7-2 with TRBJ2-7; 9 nucleotides align to TRBD2. Per the germline V gene, CDR1 is SGHTA and CDR2 is FQGNSA. The CDR3 has 15 amino acids. The ends lost 5 bases at V and 3 bases at J; junction bases unmatched: 8. Written as DNA, the CDR3 is TGTGCCAGCAGCCTAGTAGCGGGAGCGATCTACGAGCAGTACTTC. This codes for CASSLVAGAIYEQYF. The full variable domain, in which reference TRBV7-2 and TRBJ2-7 provide the parts outside the CDR3, is GAGVSQSPSNKVTEKGKDVELRCDPISGHTALYWYRQSLGQGLEFLIYFQGNSAPDKSGLPSDRFSAERTGGSVSTLTIQRTQQEDSAVYLCASSLVAGAIYEQYFGPGTRLTVT.

In this sample, this clonotype turned up a few times. The CDR3 DNA is TGTGCCAGCAGCCAGAGACAGGAGCCGTTCCAGTACTTC. Translated, it gives CASSQRQEPFQYF. This rearrangement joins TRBV13 to TRBJ2-7; tentatively, D is TRBD1 (6 bases). V lost 5 bases, J lost 10 bases, and 18 bases lay in between. The CDR3 spans 13 residues. CDR1 is PRHDT, CDR2 FYEKMQ, per germline (reference sequence). The variable domain in full, with the rest retrieved from reference TRBV13 and TRBJ2-7, is AAGVIQSPRHLIKEKRETATLKCYPIPRHDTVYWYQQGPGQDPQFLISFYEKMQSDKGSIPDRFSAQQFSDYHSELNMSSLELGDSALYFCASSQRQEPFQYFGPGTRLTVT.

The rearrangement joins TRBV5-1 to TRBJ2-7, with 8 bases aligning to TRBD1. J gave up 7 bases and V 4 bases, and 10 bases lay outside the gene matches. The germline V gene encodes CDR1 SGHRS and CDR2 YFSETQ. The CDR3 loop spans 14 amino acids. CDR3 DNA sequence: TGCGCCAGCAGCGCCCAGGGACAGGTTAAAGAGCAGTACTTC. Its translation: CASSAQGQVKEQYF.

This clonotype was seen a handful of times. The chain joins TRBV3-1 to TRBJ1-1; TRBD1 aligns across 8 bases. The CDR3 length is 15 residues. The V segment lost 3 bases and the J segment 1 base; nucleotides outside the gene matches: 4. The germline CDR1 and CDR2 sequences are LGHDT and YNNKEL (reference sequence). CDR3 DNA: TGTGCCAGCAGCCACGCCGGGACAGGGAACACTGAAGCTTTCTTT. Encoded protein: CASSHAGTGNTEAFF.

The chain employs TRBV7-8 and TRBJ2-1; D possibly corresponds to TRBD2 (6 bases). Germline CDR1 reads SGHVS; CDR2 reads FQNEAQ. The CDR3 has 15 residues. Trimming took off 5 bases at V and 7 bases at J, with 18 bases between the two ends. The CDR3 DNA reads TGTGCCAGCAGCCCCCAATCTAGCGTGGGTAATGAGCAGTTCTTC. Translated: CASSPQSSVGNEQFF.

The sample holds a few counts of this clonotype. V gene TRBV19 combines with J gene TRBJ1-5, with unresolved D. Germline-derived CDR1 and CDR2 are LNHDA and SQIVND (reference sequence). V was cut by 3 bases and J by 5 bases, with 8 bases left in between. The CDR3 has 13 amino acids. CDR3 residues: CASSIPGYQPQHF. In DNA form, the CDR3 reads TGTGCCAGTAGTATCCCTGGGTATCAGCCCCAGCATTTT.